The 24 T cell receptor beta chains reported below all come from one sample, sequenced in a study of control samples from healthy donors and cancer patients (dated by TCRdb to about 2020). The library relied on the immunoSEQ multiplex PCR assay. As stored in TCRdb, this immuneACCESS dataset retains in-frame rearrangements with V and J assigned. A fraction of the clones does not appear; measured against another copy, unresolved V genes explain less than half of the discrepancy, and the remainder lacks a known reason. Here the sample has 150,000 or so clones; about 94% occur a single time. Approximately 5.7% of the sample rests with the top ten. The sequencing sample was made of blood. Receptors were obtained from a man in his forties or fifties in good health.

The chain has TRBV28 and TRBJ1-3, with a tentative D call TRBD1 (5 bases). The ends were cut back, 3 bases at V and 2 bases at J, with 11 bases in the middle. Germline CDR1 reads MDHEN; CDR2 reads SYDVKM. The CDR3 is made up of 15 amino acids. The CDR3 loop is CASSFWGKTGNTIYF. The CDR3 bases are TGTGCCAGCAGTTTTTGGGGGAAAACTGGAAACACCATATATTTT.

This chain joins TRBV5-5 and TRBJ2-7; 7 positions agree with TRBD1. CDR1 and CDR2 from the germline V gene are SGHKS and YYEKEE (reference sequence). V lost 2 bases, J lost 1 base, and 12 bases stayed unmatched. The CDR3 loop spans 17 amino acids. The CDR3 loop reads CASSFSVSQGVSYEQYF. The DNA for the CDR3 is TGTGCCAGCAGCTTTTCGGTTTCGCAGGGGGTATCCTACGAGCAGTACTTC.

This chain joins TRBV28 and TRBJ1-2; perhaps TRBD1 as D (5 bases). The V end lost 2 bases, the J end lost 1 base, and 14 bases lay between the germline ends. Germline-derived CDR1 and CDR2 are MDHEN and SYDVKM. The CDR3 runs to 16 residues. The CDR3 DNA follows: TGTGCCAGCAGTTTACCCGGGACGGGATTTAACTATGGCTACACCTTC. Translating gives CASSLPGTGFNYGYTF.

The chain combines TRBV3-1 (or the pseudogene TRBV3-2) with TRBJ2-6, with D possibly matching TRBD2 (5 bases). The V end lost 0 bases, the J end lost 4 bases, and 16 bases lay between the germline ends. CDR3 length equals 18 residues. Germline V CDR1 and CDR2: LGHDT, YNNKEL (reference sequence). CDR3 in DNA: TGTGCCAGCAGCCAAGACCCGACCGGGTTAGCGGGGGCCAACGTCCTGACTTTC. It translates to CASSQDPTGLAGANVLTF.

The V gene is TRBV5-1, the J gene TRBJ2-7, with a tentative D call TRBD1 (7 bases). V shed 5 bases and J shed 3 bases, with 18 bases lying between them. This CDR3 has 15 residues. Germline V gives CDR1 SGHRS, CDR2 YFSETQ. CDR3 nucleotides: TGCGCCAGCAGGGAGGCGGAGGGGGCTTACTACGAGCAGTACTTC. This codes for CASREAEGAYYEQYF.

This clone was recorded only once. DNA of the CDR3: TGTGCCAGCGGCCGGACAGCCTACAATGAGCAGTTCTTC. Its protein product is CASGRTAYNEQFF. This chain joins TRBV28 and TRBJ2-1; tentative D call: TRBD1 (6 bases). CDR1 and CDR2 (germline): MDHEN, SYDVKM. CDR3 length: 13 amino acids. The V gene lost 8 bases and the J gene lost 2 bases, with 10 bases spanning the gap.

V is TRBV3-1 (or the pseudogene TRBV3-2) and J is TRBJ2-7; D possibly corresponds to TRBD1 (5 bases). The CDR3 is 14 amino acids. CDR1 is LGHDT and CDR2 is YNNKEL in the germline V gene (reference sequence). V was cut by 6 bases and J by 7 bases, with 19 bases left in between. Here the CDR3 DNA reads TGTGCCAGCAGAAACAGGTTCTGGGTGTGGGAGCAGTACTTC. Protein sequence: CASRNRFWVWEQYF.

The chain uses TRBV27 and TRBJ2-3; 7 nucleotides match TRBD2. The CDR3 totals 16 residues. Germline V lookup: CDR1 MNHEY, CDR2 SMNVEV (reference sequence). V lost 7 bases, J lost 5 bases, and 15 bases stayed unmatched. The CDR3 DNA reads TGTGCCAGCAACGATCGACTAGCCTCGGGCCGAGATACGCAGTATTTT. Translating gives CASNDRLASGRDTQYF.

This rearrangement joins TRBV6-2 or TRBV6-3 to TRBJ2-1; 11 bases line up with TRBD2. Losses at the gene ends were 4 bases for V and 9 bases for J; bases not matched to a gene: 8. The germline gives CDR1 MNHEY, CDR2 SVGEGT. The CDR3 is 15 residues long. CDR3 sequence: CASSWTAGLAGEQFF. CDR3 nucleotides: TGTGCCAGCAGTTGGACCGCCGGACTAGCGGGTGAGCAGTTCTTC.

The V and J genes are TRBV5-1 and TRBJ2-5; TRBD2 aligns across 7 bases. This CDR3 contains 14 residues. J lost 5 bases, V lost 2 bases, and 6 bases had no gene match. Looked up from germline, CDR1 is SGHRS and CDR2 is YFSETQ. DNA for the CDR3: TGCGCCAGCAGCTTTGGGGCCGGGAGGGAGACCCAGTACTTC. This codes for CASSFGAGRETQYF.

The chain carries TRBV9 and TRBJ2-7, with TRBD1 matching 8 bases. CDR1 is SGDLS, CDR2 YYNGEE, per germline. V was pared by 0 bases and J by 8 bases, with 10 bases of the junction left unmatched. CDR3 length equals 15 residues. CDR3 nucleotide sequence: TGTGCCAGCAGCGTAGGACAGGGGCCCCGTACGAAGCAGTACTTC. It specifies CASSVGQGPRTKQYF.

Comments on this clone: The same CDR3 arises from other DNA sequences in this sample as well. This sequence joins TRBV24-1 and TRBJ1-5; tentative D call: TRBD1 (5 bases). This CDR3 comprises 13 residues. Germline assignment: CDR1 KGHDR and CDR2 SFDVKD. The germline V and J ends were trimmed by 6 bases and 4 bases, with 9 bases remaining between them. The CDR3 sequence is CATSSQGNQPQHF. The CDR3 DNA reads TGTGCCACCAGTAGTCAGGGAAATCAGCCCCAGCATTTT.

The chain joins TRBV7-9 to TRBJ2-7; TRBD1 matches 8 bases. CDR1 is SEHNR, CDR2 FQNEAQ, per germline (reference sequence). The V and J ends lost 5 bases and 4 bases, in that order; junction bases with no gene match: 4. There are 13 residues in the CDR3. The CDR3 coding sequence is TGTGCCAGCAGCCCGAGGGACAGGTACGAGCAGTACTTC. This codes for CASSPRDRYEQYF.

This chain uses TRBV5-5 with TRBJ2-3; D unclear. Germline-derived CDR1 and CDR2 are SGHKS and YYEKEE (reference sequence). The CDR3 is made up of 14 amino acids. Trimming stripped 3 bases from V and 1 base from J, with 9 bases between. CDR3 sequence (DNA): TGTGCCAGCAGCTGGATTGCAGGCACAGATACGCAGTATTTT. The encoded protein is CASSWIAGTDTQYF.

The CDR3 reads CASVPKGSNQPQHF. In DNA, the CDR3 is TGTGCCAGCGTCCCGAAGGGGTCCAATCAGCCCCAGCATTTT. V is TRBV28 and J is TRBJ1-5; D might be TRBD1 (5 bases). CDR3 length: 14 residues. Germline assignment: CDR1 MDHEN and CDR2 SYDVKM. Trimming left V 8 bases short and J 3 bases short, with 14 bases between.

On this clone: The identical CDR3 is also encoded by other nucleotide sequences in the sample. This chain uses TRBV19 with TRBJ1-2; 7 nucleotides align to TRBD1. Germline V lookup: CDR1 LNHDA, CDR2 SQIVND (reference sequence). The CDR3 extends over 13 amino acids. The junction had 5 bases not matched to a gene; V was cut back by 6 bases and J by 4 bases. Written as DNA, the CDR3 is TGTGCCAGTAGACCGAGACAGGGCTATGGCTACACCTTC. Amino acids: CASRPRQGYGYTF.

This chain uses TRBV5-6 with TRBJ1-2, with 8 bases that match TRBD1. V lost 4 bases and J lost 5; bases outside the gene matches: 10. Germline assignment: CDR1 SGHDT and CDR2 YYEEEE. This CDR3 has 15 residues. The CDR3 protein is CASSALDREVYGYTF. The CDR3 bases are TGTGCCAGCAGCGCCTTGGACAGGGAGGTATATGGCTACACCTTC. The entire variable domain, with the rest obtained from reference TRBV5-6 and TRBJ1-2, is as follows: DAGVTQSPTHLIKTRGQQVTLRCSPKSGHDTVSWYQQALGQGPQFIFQYYEEEERQRGNFPDRFSGHQFPNYSSELNVNALLLGDSALYLCASSALDREVYGYTFGSGTRLTVV.

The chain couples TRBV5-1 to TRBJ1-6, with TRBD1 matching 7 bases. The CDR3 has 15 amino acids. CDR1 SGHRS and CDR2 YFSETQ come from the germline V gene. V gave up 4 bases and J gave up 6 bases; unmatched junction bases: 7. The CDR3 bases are TGCGCCAGCAGCCCGACGGGACAGACTAATTCACCCCTCCACTTT. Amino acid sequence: CASSPTGQTNSPLHF.

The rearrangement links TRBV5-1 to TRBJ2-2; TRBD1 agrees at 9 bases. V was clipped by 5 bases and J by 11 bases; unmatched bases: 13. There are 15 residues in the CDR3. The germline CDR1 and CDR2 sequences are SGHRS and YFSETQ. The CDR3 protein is CASRHPNDRGTELFF. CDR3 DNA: TGCGCCAGCAGACACCCTAACGACAGGGGGACTGAGCTGTTTTTT.

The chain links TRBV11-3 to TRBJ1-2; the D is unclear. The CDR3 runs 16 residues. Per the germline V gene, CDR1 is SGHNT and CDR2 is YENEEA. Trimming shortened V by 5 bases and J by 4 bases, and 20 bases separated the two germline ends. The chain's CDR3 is CASSRTIAGLIYGYTF. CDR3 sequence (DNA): TGTGCCAGCAGCCGTACTATTGCGGGGTTAATCTATGGCTACACCTTC.

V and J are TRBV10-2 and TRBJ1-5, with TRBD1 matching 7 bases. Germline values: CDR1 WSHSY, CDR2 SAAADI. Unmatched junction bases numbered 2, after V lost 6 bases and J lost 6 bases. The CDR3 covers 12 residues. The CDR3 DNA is TGCGCCAGCAGGCAGGGGGGTCAGCCCCAGCATTTT. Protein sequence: CASRQGGQPQHF.

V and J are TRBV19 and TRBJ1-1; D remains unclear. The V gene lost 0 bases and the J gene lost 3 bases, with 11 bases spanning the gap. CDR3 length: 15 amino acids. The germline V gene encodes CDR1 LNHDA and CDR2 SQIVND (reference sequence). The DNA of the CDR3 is TGTGCCAGTAGTATAGATCCTGACGGTTACACTGAAGCTTTCTTT. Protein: CASSIDPDGYTEAFF.

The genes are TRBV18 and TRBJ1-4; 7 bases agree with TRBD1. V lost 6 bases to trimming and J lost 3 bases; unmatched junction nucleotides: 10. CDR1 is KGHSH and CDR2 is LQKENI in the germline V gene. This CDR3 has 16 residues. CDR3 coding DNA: TGTGCCAGCTCCCATTCAAGGGGACAGCCTAATGAAAAACTGTTTTTT. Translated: CASSHSRGQPNEKLFF.

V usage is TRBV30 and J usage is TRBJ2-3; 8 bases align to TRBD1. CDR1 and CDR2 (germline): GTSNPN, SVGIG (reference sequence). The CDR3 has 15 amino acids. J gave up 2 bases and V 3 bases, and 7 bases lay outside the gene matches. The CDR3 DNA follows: TGTGCCTGGAGACCGGACAGGGCCGACACAGATACGCAGTATTTT. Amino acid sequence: CAWRPDRADTDTQYF.